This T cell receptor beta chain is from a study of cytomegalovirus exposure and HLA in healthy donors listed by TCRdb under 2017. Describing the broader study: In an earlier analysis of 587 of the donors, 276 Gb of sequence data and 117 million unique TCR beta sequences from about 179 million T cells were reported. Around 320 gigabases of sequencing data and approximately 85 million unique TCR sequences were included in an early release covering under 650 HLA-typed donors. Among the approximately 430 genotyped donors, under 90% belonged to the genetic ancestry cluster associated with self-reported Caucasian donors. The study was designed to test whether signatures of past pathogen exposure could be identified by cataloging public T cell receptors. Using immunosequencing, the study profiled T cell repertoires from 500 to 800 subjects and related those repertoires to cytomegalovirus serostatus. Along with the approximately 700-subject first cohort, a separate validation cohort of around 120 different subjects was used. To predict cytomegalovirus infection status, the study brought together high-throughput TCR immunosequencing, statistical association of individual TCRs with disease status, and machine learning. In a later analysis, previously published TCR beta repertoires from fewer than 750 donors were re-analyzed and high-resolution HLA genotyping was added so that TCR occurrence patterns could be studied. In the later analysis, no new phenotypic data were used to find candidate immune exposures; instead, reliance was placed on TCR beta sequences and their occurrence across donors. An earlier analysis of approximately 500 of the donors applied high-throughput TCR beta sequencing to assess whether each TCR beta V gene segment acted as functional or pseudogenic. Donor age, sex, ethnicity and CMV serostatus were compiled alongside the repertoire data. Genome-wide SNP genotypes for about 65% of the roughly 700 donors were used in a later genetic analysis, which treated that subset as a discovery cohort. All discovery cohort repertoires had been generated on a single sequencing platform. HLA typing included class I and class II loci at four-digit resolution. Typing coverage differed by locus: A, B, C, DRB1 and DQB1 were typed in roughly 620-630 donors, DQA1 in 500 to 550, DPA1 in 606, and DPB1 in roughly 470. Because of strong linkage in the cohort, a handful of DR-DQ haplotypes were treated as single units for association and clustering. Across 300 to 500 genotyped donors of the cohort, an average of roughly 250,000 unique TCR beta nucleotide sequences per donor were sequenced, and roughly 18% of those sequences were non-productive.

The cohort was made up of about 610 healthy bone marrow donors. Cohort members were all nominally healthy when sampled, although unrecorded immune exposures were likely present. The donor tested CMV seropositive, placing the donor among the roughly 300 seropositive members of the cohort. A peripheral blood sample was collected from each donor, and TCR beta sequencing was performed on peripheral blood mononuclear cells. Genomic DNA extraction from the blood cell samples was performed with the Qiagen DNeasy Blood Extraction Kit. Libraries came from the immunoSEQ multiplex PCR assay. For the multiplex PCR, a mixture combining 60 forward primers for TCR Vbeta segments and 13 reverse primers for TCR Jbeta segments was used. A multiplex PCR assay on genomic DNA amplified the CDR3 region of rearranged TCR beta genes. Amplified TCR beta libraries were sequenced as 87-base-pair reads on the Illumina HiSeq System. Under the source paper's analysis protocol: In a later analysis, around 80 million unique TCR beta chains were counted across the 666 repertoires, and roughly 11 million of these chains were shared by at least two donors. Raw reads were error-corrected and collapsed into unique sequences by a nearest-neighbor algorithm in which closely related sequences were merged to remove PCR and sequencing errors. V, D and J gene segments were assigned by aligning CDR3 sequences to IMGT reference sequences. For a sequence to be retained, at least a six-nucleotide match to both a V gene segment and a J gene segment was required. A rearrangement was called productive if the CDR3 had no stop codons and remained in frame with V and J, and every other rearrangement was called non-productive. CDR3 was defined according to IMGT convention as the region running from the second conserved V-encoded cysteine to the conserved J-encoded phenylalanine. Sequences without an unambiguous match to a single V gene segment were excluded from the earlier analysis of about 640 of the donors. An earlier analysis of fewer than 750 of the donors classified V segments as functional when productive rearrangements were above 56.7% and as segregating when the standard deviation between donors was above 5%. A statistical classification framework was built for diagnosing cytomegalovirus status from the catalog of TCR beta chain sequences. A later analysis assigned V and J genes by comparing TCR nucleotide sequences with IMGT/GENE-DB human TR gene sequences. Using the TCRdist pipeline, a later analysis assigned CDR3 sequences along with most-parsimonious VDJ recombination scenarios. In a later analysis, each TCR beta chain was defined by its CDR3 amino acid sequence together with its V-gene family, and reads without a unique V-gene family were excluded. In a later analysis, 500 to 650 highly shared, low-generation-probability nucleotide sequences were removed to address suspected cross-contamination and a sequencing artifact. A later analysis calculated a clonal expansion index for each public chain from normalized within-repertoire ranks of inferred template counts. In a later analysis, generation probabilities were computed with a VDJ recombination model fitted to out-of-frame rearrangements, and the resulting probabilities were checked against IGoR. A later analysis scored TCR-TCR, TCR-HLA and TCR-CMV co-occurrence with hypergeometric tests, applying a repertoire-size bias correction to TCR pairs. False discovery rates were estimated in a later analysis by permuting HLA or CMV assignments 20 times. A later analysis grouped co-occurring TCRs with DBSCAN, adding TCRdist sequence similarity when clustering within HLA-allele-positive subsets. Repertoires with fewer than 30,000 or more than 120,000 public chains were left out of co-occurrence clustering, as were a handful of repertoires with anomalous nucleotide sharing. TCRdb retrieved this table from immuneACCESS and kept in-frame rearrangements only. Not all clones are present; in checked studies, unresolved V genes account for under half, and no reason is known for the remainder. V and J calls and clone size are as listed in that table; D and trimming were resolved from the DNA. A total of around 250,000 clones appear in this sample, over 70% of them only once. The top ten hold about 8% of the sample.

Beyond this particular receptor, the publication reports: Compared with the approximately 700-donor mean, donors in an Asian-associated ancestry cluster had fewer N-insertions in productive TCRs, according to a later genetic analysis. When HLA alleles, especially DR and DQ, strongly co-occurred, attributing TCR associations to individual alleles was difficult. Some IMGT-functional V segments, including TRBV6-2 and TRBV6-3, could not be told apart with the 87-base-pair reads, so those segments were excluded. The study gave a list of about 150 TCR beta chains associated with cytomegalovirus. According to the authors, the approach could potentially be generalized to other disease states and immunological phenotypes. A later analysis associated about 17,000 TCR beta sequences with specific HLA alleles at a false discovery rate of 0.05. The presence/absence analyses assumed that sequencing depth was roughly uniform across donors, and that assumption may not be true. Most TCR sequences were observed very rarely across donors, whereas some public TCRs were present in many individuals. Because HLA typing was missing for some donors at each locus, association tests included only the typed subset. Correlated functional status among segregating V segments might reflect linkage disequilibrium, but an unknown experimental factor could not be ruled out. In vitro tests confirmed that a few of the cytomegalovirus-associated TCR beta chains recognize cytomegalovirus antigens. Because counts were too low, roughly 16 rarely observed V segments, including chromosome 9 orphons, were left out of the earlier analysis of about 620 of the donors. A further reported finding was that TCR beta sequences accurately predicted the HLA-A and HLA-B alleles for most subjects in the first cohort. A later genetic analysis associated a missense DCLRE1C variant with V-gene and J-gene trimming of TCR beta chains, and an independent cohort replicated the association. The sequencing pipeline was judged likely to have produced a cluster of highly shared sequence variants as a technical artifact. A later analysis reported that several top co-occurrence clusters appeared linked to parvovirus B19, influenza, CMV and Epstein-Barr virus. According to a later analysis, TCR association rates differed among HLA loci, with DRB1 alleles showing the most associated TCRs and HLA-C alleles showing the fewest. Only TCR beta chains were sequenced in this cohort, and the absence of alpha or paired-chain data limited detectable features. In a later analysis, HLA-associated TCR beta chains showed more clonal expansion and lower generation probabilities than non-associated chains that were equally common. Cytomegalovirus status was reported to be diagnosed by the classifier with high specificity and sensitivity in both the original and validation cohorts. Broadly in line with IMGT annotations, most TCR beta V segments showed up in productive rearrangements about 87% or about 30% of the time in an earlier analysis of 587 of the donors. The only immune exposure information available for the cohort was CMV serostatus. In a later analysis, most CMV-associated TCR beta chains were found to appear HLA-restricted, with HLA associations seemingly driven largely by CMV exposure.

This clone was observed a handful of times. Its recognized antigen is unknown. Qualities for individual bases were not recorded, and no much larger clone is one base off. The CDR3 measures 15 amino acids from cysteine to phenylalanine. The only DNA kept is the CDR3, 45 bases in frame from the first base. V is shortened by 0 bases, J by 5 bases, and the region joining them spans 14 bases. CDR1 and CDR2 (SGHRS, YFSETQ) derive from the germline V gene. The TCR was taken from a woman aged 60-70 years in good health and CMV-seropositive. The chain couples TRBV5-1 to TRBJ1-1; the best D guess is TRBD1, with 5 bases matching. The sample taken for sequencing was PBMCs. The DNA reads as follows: TGCGCCAGCAGCTTGGTAGGGCCCGGGGGGACTGAAGCTTTCTTT. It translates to CASSLVGPGGTEAFF.